The next 18 T cell receptor beta chains were all read from a single sample in a study of CD8+ T cells in alopecia areata. As for treatment: oral pan-JAK inhibitor, 5-10 mg twice daily. Reverse transcribed after extraction, RNA yielded cDNA as the sequencing template. The data were produced by immunoSEQ multiplex PCR, yet TCRdb's version contains in-frame clones alone and is incomplete. Of approximately 210,000 clones listed, around 56% are singletons. Here the sequenced sample was CD4+ T cells sorted from blood, taken at week 4, from a patient treated with tofacitinib. These receptor sequences come from a human donor with alopecia areata.

V gene TRBV30 combines with J gene TRBJ1-4; the D is unclear. The CDR3 runs 15 residues. Trimming shortened V by 2 bases and J by 0 bases, and 10 bases separated the two germline ends. Per the germline V gene, CDR1 is GTSNPN and CDR2 is SVGIG (reference sequence). CDR3 region: CAWSKELATNEKLFF. The CDR3 region has the DNA TGTGCCTGGAGTAAGGAGCTAGCAACTAATGAAAAACTGTTTTTT.

The chain has TRBV6-1 and TRBJ1-5; the D gene is possibly TRBD1 (6 bases). This CDR3 has 14 residues. V was trimmed by 0 bases and J by 6 bases, leaving 9 bases between them. Looked up from germline, CDR1 is MNHNS and CDR2 is SASEGT. Here the CDR3 DNA reads TGTGCCAGCAGTGAAGCGGACAGTGCTCAGCCCCAGCATTTT. Translating gives CASSEADSAQPQHF.

The CDR3 DNA reads TGTGCCATCAGCGCGACTAGGGACCAAGAGACCCAGTACTTC. This encodes CAISATRDQETQYF. The V and J genes are TRBV10-3 and TRBJ2-5; a weak D match, TRBD2 (6 bases). The V end lost 6 bases, the J end lost 0 bases, and 11 bases lay between the germline ends. This CDR3 comprises 14 residues. CDR1 is ENHRY, CDR2 SYGVKD, per germline.

This chain links TRBV5-1 with TRBJ2-7; D is tentatively TRBD1 or TRBD2 (5 bases each). Trimming removed 3 bases at V and 0 bases at J, with 7 bases between. CDR1 and CDR2 (germline): SGHRS, YFSETQ. CDR3 length: 13 residues. The CDR3 protein is CASSSGTSYEQYF. The CDR3 DNA is TGCGCCAGCAGCTCCGGGACCTCCTACGAGCAGTACTTC.

At least ten counts were recorded for this clone. This same CDR3 is encoded by further DNA sequences in the sample. This rearrangement joins TRBV19 to TRBJ1-6; 9 bases fit TRBD1. J gave up 7 bases and V 9 bases, and 4 bases lay outside the gene matches. Germline V gene lookup returns CDR1 LNHDA and CDR2 SQIVND (reference sequence). There are 13 residues in the CDR3. The CDR3 nucleotides are TGTGCCAGCCGGGACAGGGAGAATTCACCCCTCCACTTT. It specifies CASRDRENSPLHF.

The chain combines TRBV9 with TRBJ1-6; no clear D gene. V was clipped by 0 bases and J by 7 bases, with 8 bases between them. The CDR3 is 14 residues long. Per germline, CDR1 SGDLS and CDR2 YYNGEE. CDR3 in amino acids: CASSVESLNSPLHF. The CDR3 bases are TGTGCCAGCAGCGTAGAGTCCCTAAATTCACCCCTCCACTTT.

This clone turned up a few times. The rearrangement joins TRBV28 to TRBJ1-4; 7 bases match TRBD1. Trimming at V came to 2 bases and at J to 3 bases, leaving 3 bases not matched to a gene. The CDR3 consists of 15 residues. The germline gives CDR1 MDHEN, CDR2 SYDVKM. The CDR3 spells CASSLGGTANEKLFF. The CDR3 nucleotides are TGTGCCAGCAGTTTAGGTGGGACAGCTAATGAAAAACTGTTTTTT.

The rearrangement joins TRBV5-7 to TRBJ2-1; perhaps TRBD1 as D (6 bases). TRBV5-7 is an open reading frame whose function is uncertain. This CDR3 is 15 amino acids long. Trimming cost V 0 bases and J 8 bases, with 15 bases left between them. The CDR3 DNA reads as TGTGCCAGCAGCTTGGTGTGGGGGCCCCAGGATGAGCAGTTCTTC. Protein: CASSLVWGPQDEQFF.

V gene TRBV2 combines with J gene TRBJ2-6, with D possibly matching TRBD2 (5 bases). With 4 bases removed from V and 0 bases from J, the gap between germline ends came to 7 bases. The CDR3 contains 15 residues. Germline CDR1 and CDR2: SNHLY and FYNNEI. CDR3: CASSVEGSGANVLTF. The CDR3, as DNA: TGTGCCAGCAGTGTCGAGGGCTCTGGGGCCAACGTCCTGACTTTC.

The V gene is TRBV5-4, the J gene TRBJ1-6; D gene ambiguous. V was cut by 0 bases and J by 7 bases, with 5 bases left in between. Germline loops: CDR1 SGHNT, CDR2 YYREEE (reference sequence). The CDR3 covers 13 residues. CDR3 coding DNA: TGTGCCAGCAGCTTGGGCAGAAATTCACCCCTCCACTTT. It encodes CASSLGRNSPLHF.

V gene TRBV28 combines with J gene TRBJ1-5; tentatively, D is TRBD1 (5 bases). This CDR3 region has 13 residues. CDR1 and CDR2 (germline): MDHEN, SYDVKM. Deletions cut 6 bases from V and 8 bases from J, with 14 bases between. DNA for the CDR3: TGTGCCAGCAGCCGCATCCAGGGCAAGCCCCAGCATTTT. It translates to CASSRIQGKPQHF.

The chain carries TRBV30 and TRBJ2-1; D possibly corresponds to TRBD1 (5 bases). Germline V lookup: CDR1 GTSNPN, CDR2 SVGIG (reference sequence). V dropped 4 bases and J dropped 9 bases, with 16 bases sitting between them. CDR3 length: 13 residues. CDR3 region: CAWKNEGVTEQFF. Written as DNA, the CDR3 is TGTGCCTGGAAAAACGAAGGGGTGACTGAGCAGTTCTTC.

The chain recombines TRBV29-1 with TRBJ1-6; 9 bases align to TRBD1. The CDR3 runs to 16 residues. Looked up from germline, CDR1 is SQVTM and CDR2 is ANQGSEA. V shed 3 bases, J shed 5 bases, and the junction held 8 bases outside the gene matches. The CDR3 region has the DNA TGCAGCGTTGAGACCACCGGGACAGGGAATAATTCACCCCTCCACTTT. Its protein product is CSVETTGTGNNSPLHF.

DNA for the CDR3: TGTGCCAGCAGTGAACACCTGACAAAGCAGTTCTTC. Residues: CASSEHLTKQFF. The chain links TRBV2 to TRBJ2-1; D is unclear. V was clipped by 2 bases and J by 11 bases, with 10 bases between them. Germline loops: CDR1 SNHLY, CDR2 FYNNEI. The CDR3 is 12 residues long.

This sequence joins TRBV4-3 and TRBJ2-7; 8 positions agree with TRBD1. This CDR3 is 15 amino acids long. The germline gives CDR1 LGHNA, CDR2 YSLEER. With 3 bases clipped from V and 0 bases from J, the junction kept 4 bases outside the gene matches. CDR3 in amino acids: CASSHTGGSSYEQYF. CDR3 nucleotides: TGCGCCAGCAGCCATACAGGGGGAAGCTCCTACGAGCAGTACTTC.

The table lists this clone with a few counts. The CDR3 DNA sequence: TGTGCCAGCAGTCAAGACAGCTACTACAATGAGCAGTTCTTC. Amino acids: CASSQDSYYNEQFF. The chain combines TRBV11-3 with TRBJ2-1; possibly TRBD1 for D (5 bases). V lost 6 bases to trimming and J lost 3 bases, with 12 bases between them. CDR3 length equals 14 residues. Germline CDR1 reads SGHNT; CDR2 reads YENEEA.

The V gene is TRBV2, the J gene TRBJ1-1; perhaps TRBD1 as D (5 bases). This CDR3 has 14 amino acids. Germline-derived CDR1 and CDR2 are SNHLY and FYNNEI. V dropped 7 bases and J dropped 1 base, with 13 bases sitting between them. The CDR3: CASMQGPSNTEAFF. CDR3 DNA: TGTGCCAGCATGCAGGGCCCCTCGAACACTGAAGCTTTCTTT. The full variable domain, completed using reference TRBV2 and TRBJ1-1, is EPEVTQTPSHQVTQMGQEVILRCVPISNHLYFYWYRQILGQKVEFLVSFYNNEISEKSEIFDDQFSVERPDGSNFTLKIRSTKLEDSAMYFCASMQGPSNTEAFFGQGTRLTVV.

This clone came up a few times. This sequence joins TRBV29-1 and TRBJ1-1, with D hard to call. The CDR3 consists of 12 residues. Per the germline V gene, CDR1 is SQVTM and CDR2 is ANQGSEA. V was clipped by 5 bases and J by 4 bases, with 11 bases between them. DNA of the CDR3: TGCAGCGTTACGTACAGTCCCACTGAAGCTTTCTTT. Amino acids: CSVTYSPTEAFF. The complete variable domain, with remaining parts taken from reference TRBV29-1 and TRBJ1-1, reads SAVISQKPSRDICQRGTSLTIQCQVDSQVTMMFWYRQQPGQSLTLIATANQGSEATYESGFVIDKFPISRPNLTFSTLTVSNMSPEDSSIYLCSVTYSPTEAFFGQGTRLTVV.